This T cell receptor beta chain stems from a study of spatial heterogeneity in lung cancer. On the study more broadly: Sequencing of follow-up PBMC samples took place when they were available, at a median of roughly 25 months after resection. Alpha-chain sequences were consistently detected less often than beta-chain sequences. Study-wide results and caveats: Blood carried ubiquitous expanded tumor TCRs more at resection than follow-up.

Time point of the sample: blood at routine non-recurrence follow-up after resection. In each case, whole RNA from tumor, nontumor lung or frozen PBMC was sequenced unsorted. J was trimmed by 6 bases and V by 5 bases; bases with no gene match: 11. Germline-derived CDR1 and CDR2 are SGHKS and YYEKEE (reference sequence). The CDR3 has 16 amino acids. This clonotype was detected many times. Its antigen remains unidentified. Each CDR3 protein gets one entry after TCRdb re-called the 5' RACE reads with MiXCR. The data contain under 150,000 distinct CDR3 sequences, 10% to 15% of them singletons. This chain connects TRBV5-5 to TRBJ2-1; the match to TRBD1 covers 10 bases. Source: PBMCs, taken at follow-up. The receptor was derived from a male donor with early-stage non-small cell lung cancer. The CDR3 nucleotides are TGTGCCAGCAGTTCTCTCGGGACAGGGGCTATCAATGAGCAGTTCTTC. Its protein product is CASSSLGTGAINEQFF.